The present T cell receptor beta chain was sequenced within a study of blood T cell repertoires in COVID-19. Overall study context: Spain, Italy and the United States supplied samples that represented acute and convalescent COVID-19. The analysed material was cDNA or gDNA that came from T cells, B-cell-depleted T cells, or PBMCs.

As processed by the authors: The authors estimated nucleated cell counts from reference gene primer amplification. The assay was immunoSEQ multiplex PCR, and TCRdb's table has in-frame clones only and misses some. V, J and clone size are taken as reported in that table, and D and trimming were inferred from the DNA itself. This sample carries around 180,000 clones, about 82% of them seen once, and the ten largest clones take about 5%. This CDR3 is built from 14 residues. V trimming: 3 bases; J trimming: 3 bases; junction bases outside the gene matches: 5. CDR1 and CDR2 (germline): LNHDA, SQIVND (reference sequence). With regard to this clone: This CDR3 is also generated by other DNA sequences in the sample.

The source of this sequence is a woman aged 25 to 45 with acute or convalescent COVID-19. Source material: peripheral blood. The chain has TRBV19 and TRBJ2-7; the match to TRBD1 covers 7 bases. The CDR3 nucleotides read TGTGCCAGTAGTATTGGTACAGGGGTCTACGAGCAGTACTTC. As protein: CASSIGTGVYEQYF.